This TCR beta chain was identified in a study of cytomegalovirus exposure and HLA in healthy donors. Germline V gives CDR1 SGHTA, CDR2 FQGNSA. The V and J ends lost 4 bases and 3 bases respectively, with 13 bases between them. The CDR3 is 14 residues long. The PCR used 60 Vbeta and 13 Jbeta primers. TCRdb's table, derived via immunoSEQ multiplex PCR, lists solely in-frame clones and lacks some. The table shows around 120,000 clones, with 60% to 80% occurring only once. The receptor's source is a man aged 50 to 59 in good health and CMV-seropositive. This chain links TRBV7-2 with TRBJ2-7, with D possibly TRBD2 on 5 matching bases. The sequencing sample was made of PBMCs. CDR3 protein: CASSSQPGFYEQYF. The CDR3 nucleotides read TGTGCCAGCAGCTCACAGCCGGGATTCTACGAGCAGTACTTC. Together with reference TRBV7-2 and TRBJ2-7, the CDR3 gives the full variable domain: GAGVSQSPSNKVTEKGKDVELRCDPISGHTALYWYRQSLGQGLEFLIYFQGNSAPDKSGLPSDRFSAERTGGSVSTLTIQRTQQEDSAVYLCASSSQPGFYEQYFGPGTRLTVT.